These 15 T cell receptor beta chains originate from one sample sequenced in a study of blood T cell repertoires in COVID-19. Clones were read by immunoSEQ multiplex PCR, and TCRdb kept only the in-frame ones, dropping some. Here the sample spans 60,000 to 85,000 clones, 85% to 90% being singletons. Material: peripheral blood. The receptors originated from a woman of 80 years or more with active or convalescent COVID-19.

The gene calls are TRBV29-1 and TRBJ1-2, with TRBD1 matching over 8 bases. V lost 2 bases and J lost 3; bases outside the gene matches: 5. CDR3 length: 14 amino acids. CDR1 and CDR2 from the germline V gene are SQVTM and ANQGSEA. Written as DNA, the CDR3 is TGCAGCGTTGAAATGCAGGGGGCACACTATGGCTACACCTTC. Encoded protein: CSVEMQGAHYGYTF.

The CDR3 DNA reads TGTGCCAGCAGCCCCGATTTAAGGGGCGCGAACACTGAAGCTTTCTTT. Residues: CASSPDLRGANTEAFF. The V call is TRBV9, the J call TRBJ1-1; D is possibly TRBD1 (5 bases). This CDR3 spans 16 amino acids. The ends were cut back, 4 bases at V and 1 base at J, with 17 bases in the middle. Germline V gene data show CDR1 as SGDLS and CDR2 as YYNGEE.

The rearrangement uses TRBV6-2 or TRBV6-3 and TRBJ1-2; D gene uncertain. This CDR3 has 13 residues. Germline loops: CDR1 MNHEY, CDR2 SVGEGT. Deletions cut 2 bases from V and 0 bases from J, with 4 bases between. CDR3 sequence (DNA): TGTGCCAGCAGTTACGGGCCTAACTATGGCTACACCTTC. Translated: CASSYGPNYGYTF.

This clone came up a few times. The rearrangement uses TRBV24-1 and TRBJ2-5, with 10 nucleotides matching TRBD1. Germline CDR1 reads KGHDR; CDR2 reads SFDVKD. The junction had 4 bases not matched to a gene; V was cut back by 2 bases and J by 2 bases. This CDR3 has 16 residues. CDR3 DNA sequence: TGTGCCACCAGTGATTCCCGGACAGGGGGTCAAGAGACCCAGTACTTC. Its translation is CATSDSRTGGQETQYF.

This chain joins TRBV5-1 and TRBJ1-1; 7 bases are a match to TRBD1. Unmatched junction bases numbered 6, after V lost 4 bases and J lost 0 bases. This CDR3 has 15 amino acids. Looked up from germline, CDR1 is SGHRS and CDR2 is YFSETQ. The CDR3 loop is CASSTRQGLNTEAFF. The CDR3 region has the DNA TGCGCCAGCAGCACAAGACAGGGTCTGAACACTGAAGCTTTCTTT.

The chain employs TRBV5-5 and TRBJ1-5; 9 positions match TRBD1. Losses at the gene ends were 3 bases for V and 0 bases for J; bases not matched to a gene: 4. The germline V gene has CDR1 SGHKS and CDR2 YYEKEE (reference sequence). CDR3 length: 16 residues. The CDR3 coding sequence is TGTGCCAGCAGCTCGACAGGGGGGAATAGCAATCAGCCCCAGCATTTT. Translating it yields CASSSTGGNSNQPQHF. Filled out from reference TRBV5-5 and TRBJ1-5, the complete variable domain reads DAGVTQSPTHLIKTRGQQVTLRCSPISGHKSVSWYQQVLGQGPQFIFQYYEKEERGRGNFPDRFSARQFPNYSSELNVNALLLGDSALYLCASSSTGGNSNQPQHFGDGTRLSIL.

The rearrangement links TRBV5-4 to TRBJ1-1, with 7 bases fitting TRBD1. The germline V gene encodes CDR1 SGHNT and CDR2 YYREEE (reference sequence). This CDR3 is built from 14 residues. The V gene end was trimmed by 3 bases and the J gene end by 1 base; junction bases not matched to a gene: 3. The CDR3 nucleotides read TGTGCCAGCAGCTCCCGGGACAGGAACACTGAAGCTTTCTTT. This translates into CASSSRDRNTEAFF.

This rearrangement joins TRBV2 to TRBJ2-7; unclear D gene. The CDR3 runs 13 residues. Germline CDR1 reads SNHLY; CDR2 reads FYNNEI. The V and J ends lost 7 bases and 5 bases respectively, with 15 bases between them. This CDR3 is CASIEVGVDEQYF. DNA for the CDR3: TGTGCCAGCATTGAGGTCGGAGTGGACGAGCAGTACTTC.

Only one count was recorded for this clone. The rearrangement links TRBV27 to TRBJ1-5; TRBD1 is a possible D gene (6 bases). Trimming cost V 2 bases and J 5 bases, with 13 bases left between them. The CDR3 spans 15 residues. Germline loops: CDR1 MNHEY, CDR2 SMNVEV (reference sequence). CDR3 sequence reads: CASSLATGAHQPQHF. In DNA, the CDR3 is TGTGCCAGCAGTTTAGCGACAGGAGCCCATCAGCCCCAGCATTTT.

The V and J genes are TRBV6-5 and TRBJ1-2; the D gene is possibly TRBD1 (5 bases). Trimming took 0 bases from V and 2 from J, leaving 7 bases between them. The CDR3 spans 14 residues. Germline-derived CDR1 and CDR2 are MNHEY and SVGAGI. CDR3 region: CASSYSGGNYGYTF. The CDR3 DNA reads TGTGCCAGCAGTTACTCGGGGGGGAACTATGGCTACACCTTC.

The chain employs TRBV19 and TRBJ1-5; 7 nucleotides match TRBD1. The CDR3 contains 14 residues. Germline V gene data show CDR1 as LNHDA and CDR2 as SQIVND (reference sequence). Trimming removed 6 bases from V and 7 bases from J; junction bases left unmatched: 9. This chain's CDR3 is CASSDRAREQPQHF. The CDR3 DNA reads TGTGCCAGTAGCGACAGGGCCCGGGAGCAGCCCCAGCATTTT. The variable domain in full, completed from reference TRBV19 and TRBJ1-5, reads DGGITQSPKYLFRKEGQNVTLSCEQNLNHDAMYWYRQDPGQGLRLIYYSQIVNDFQKGDIAEGYSVSREKKESFPLTVTSAQKNPTAFYLCASSDRAREQPQHFGDGTRLSIL.

CDR3 sequence: CASSLRVGGTDTQYF. The CDR3 coding sequence is TGCGCCAGCAGCTTGCGAGTCGGAGGCACAGATACGCAGTATTTT. The rearrangement uses TRBV5-1 and TRBJ2-3; no clear D. CDR1 is SGHRS and CDR2 is YFSETQ in the germline V gene. V lost 1 base to trimming and J lost 1 base, with 10 bases between them. The CDR3 has 15 amino acids.

The chain uses TRBV29-1 and TRBJ1-1; D is unresolved. Per germline, CDR1 SQVTM and CDR2 ANQGSEA. V was cut by 2 bases and J by 5 bases, with 18 bases left in between. This CDR3 has 15 amino acids. The CDR3 sequence is CSVEIGKGAGTEAFF. For the CDR3, the DNA is TGCAGCGTTGAAATAGGTAAAGGAGCCGGGACTGAAGCTTTCTTT.

This CDR3 reads CASSEMLGVGQPQHF. CDR3 coding DNA: TGTGCCAGCAGTGAAATGCTAGGGGTGGGTCAGCCCCAGCATTTT. The chain carries TRBV6-1 and TRBJ1-5; D possibly corresponds to TRBD1 (5 bases). The germline CDR1 and CDR2 sequences are MNHNS and SASEGT. The V end lost 2 bases, the J end lost 6 bases, and 14 bases lay between the germline ends. CDR3 length equals 15 residues.

This chain connects TRBV7-9 to TRBJ2-3; D is perhaps TRBD1 (5 bases). V gave up 5 bases and J gave up 4 bases, with 16 bases separating them. The CDR3 has 15 amino acids. Per germline, CDR1 SEHNR and CDR2 FQNEAQ (reference sequence). This chain's CDR3 is CASSPRSPTADTQYF. The CDR3, as DNA: TGTGCCAGCAGCCCCCGATCTCCGACAGCAGATACGCAGTATTTT.